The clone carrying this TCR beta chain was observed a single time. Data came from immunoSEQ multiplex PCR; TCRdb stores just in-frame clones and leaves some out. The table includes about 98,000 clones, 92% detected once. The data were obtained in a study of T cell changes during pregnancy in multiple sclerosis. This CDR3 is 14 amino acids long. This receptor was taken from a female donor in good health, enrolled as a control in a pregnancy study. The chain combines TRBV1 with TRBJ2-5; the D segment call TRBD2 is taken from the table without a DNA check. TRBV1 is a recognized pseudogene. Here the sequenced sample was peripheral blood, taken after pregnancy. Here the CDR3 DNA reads TGCACCAGCAGCCAATCTAGGTACCAAGAGACCCAGTACTTC. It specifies CTSSQSRYQETQYF.